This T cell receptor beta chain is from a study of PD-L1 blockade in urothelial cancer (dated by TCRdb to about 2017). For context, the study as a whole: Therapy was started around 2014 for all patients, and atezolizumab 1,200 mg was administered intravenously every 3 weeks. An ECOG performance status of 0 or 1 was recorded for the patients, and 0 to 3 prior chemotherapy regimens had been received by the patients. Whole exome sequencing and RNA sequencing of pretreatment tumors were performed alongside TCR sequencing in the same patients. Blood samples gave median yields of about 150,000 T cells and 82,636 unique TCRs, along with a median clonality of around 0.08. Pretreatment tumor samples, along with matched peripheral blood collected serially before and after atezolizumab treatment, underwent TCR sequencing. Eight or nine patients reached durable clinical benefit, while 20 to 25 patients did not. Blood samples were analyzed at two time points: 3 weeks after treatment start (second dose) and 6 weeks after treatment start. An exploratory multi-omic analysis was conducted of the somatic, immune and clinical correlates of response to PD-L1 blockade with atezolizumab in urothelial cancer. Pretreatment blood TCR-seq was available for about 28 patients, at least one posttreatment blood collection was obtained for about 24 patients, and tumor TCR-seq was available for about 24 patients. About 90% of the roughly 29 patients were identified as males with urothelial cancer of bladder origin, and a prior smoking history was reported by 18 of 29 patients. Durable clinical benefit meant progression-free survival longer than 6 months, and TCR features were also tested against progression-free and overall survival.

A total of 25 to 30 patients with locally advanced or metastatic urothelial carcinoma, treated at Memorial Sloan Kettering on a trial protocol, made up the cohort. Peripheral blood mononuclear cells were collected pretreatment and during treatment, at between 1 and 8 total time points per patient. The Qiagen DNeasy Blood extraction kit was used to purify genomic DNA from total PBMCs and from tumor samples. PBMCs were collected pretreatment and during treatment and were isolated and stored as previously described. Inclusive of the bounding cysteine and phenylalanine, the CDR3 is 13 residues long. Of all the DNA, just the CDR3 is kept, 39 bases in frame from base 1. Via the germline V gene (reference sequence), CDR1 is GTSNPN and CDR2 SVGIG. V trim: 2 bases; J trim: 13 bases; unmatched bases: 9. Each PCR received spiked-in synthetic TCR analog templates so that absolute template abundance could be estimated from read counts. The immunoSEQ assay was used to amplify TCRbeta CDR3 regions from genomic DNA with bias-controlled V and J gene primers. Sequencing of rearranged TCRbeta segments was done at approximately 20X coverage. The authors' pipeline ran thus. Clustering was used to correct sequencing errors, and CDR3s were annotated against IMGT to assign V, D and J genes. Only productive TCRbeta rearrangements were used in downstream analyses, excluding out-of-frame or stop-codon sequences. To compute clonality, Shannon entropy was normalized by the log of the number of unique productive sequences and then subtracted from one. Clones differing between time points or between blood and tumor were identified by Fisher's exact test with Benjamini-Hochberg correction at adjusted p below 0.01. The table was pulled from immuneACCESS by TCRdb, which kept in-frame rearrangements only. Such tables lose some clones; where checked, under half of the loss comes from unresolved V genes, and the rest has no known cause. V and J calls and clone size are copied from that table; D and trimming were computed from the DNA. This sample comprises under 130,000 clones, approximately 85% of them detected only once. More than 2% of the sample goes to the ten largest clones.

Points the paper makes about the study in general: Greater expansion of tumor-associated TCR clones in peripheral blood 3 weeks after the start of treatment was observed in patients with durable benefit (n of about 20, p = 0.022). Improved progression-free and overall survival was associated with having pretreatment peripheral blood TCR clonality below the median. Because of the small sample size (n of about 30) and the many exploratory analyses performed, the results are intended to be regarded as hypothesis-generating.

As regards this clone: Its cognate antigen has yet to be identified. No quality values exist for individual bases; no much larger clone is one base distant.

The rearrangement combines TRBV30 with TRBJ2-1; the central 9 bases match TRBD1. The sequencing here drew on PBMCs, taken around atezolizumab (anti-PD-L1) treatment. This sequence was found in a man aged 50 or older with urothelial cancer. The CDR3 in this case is CAWSQGTGTEQFF. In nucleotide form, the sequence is TGTGCCTGGAGTCAGGGGACAGGGACGGAACAGTTCTTC.